The 18 T cell receptor beta chains given below trace back to one sample, sequenced in a study of T-cell reconstitution after alpha-beta-depleted transplantation in children. Using unique molecular identifiers, the investigators prepared the TCRbeta library. TCRdb reanalysed the PCR reads using MiXCR and keeps one entry per CDR3 protein. Of some 87,000 distinct CDR3 sequences listed, roughly a sixth are singletons. Sequenced here: PBMCs, mostly from graft donor cells, sampled 180 days after TCRalphabeta/CD19-depleted stem cell transplant. The receptors were gathered from a male patient aged 2 to 9 who had a stem cell transplant for acute lymphoblastic leukemia, so the T cells may come from the graft donor.

The chain employs TRBV12-3 or TRBV12-4 and TRBJ2-1; possible D gene TRBD2, 5 bases. The germline V and J ends were trimmed by 3 bases and 0 bases, with 12 bases remaining between them. The CDR3 consists of 16 residues. CDR3 sequence: CASSLRVLSSYNEQFF. The CDR3 DNA reads TGTGCCAGCAGTTTGCGGGTTCTAAGCTCCTACAATGAGCAGTTCTTC.

The V gene is TRBV7-6, the J gene TRBJ2-3; D unclear. Germline CDR1 and CDR2: SGHVS and FNYEAQ. V shed 3 bases and J shed 2 bases, with 9 bases lying between them. This CDR3 is built from 14 residues. CDR3 region: CASSFGPLTDTQYF. The CDR3 nucleotides read TGTGCCAGCAGCTTTGGCCCCCTCACAGATACGCAGTATTTT.

This chain uses TRBV5-1 with TRBJ2-2, with D hard to call. This CDR3 region has 15 residues. Per germline, CDR1 SGHRS and CDR2 YFSETQ. V was trimmed by 4 bases and J by 1 base, leaving 11 bases between them. The CDR3 protein is CASSLGWENTGELFF. Here the CDR3 DNA reads TGCGCCAGCAGCCTAGGGTGGGAGAACACCGGGGAGCTGTTTTTT. Based on the CDR3 plus reference TRBV5-1 and TRBJ2-2, the full variable domain is KAGVTQTPRYLIKTRGQQVTLSCSPISGHRSVSWYQQTPGQGLQFLFEYFSETQRNKGNFPGRFSGRQFSNSRSEMNVSTLELGDSALYLCASSLGWENTGELFFGEGSRLTVL.

This clonotype has at least ten counts. V usage is TRBV5-1 and J usage is TRBJ1-1; no definite D call. The V and J ends lost 3 bases and 0 bases respectively, with 15 bases between them. This CDR3 has 16 amino acids. The germline CDR1 and CDR2 sequences are SGHRS and YFSETQ. The CDR3 bases are TGCGCCAGCAGCTGGGCCCTCGGGGTTATGAACACTGAAGCTTTCTTT. Translating it yields CASSWALGVMNTEAFF.

This chain connects TRBV11-2 to TRBJ2-7; D unresolved. The CDR3 loop spans 12 amino acids. Trimming stripped 5 bases from V and 6 bases from J, with 11 bases between. Per germline, CDR1 SGHAT and CDR2 FQNNGV. The CDR3 nucleotides are TGTGCCAGCAGCCCCATATCGGGCGAGCAGTACTTC. It is translated as CASSPISGEQYF.

This clonotype was counted only a few times. This chain joins TRBV18 and TRBJ2-5; 10 bases match TRBD2. Germline-derived CDR1 and CDR2 are KGHSH and LQKENI. With 1 base clipped from V and 4 bases from J, the junction kept 9 bases outside the gene matches. This CDR3 is built from 17 residues. In DNA form, the CDR3 reads TGTGCCAGCTCACCACGGATCCTAGCGGGGGACATAGAGACCCAGTACTTC. It encodes CASSPRILAGDIETQYF.

Many counts were recorded for this clonotype. CDR3 DNA: TGTGCCAGCAGACTCAGGGGGCTAGGGAACACTGAAGCTTTCTTT. Amino acids: CASRLRGLGNTEAFF. V and J are TRBV12-3 or TRBV12-4 and TRBJ1-1; 8 bases are a match to TRBD1. This CDR3 spans 15 amino acids. J was trimmed by 1 base and V by 6 bases; bases with no gene match: 7.

In its sample, this clonotype was seen a few times. The chain combines TRBV20-1 with TRBJ1-1; 7 bases match TRBD1. Germline CDR1 reads DFQATT; CDR2 reads SNEGSKA (reference sequence). V was pared by 0 bases and J by 2 bases, with 3 bases of the junction left unmatched. The CDR3 runs to 14 residues. CDR3 loop: CSARDDRVNTEAFF. CDR3 coding DNA: TGCAGTGCTAGAGATGACAGGGTTAACACTGAAGCTTTCTTT.

This rearrangement joins TRBV5-1 to TRBJ2-2, with unresolved D. The germline gives CDR1 SGHRS, CDR2 YFSETQ. The germline V and J ends were trimmed by 3 bases and 2 bases, with 14 bases remaining between them. This CDR3 region has 16 residues. The DNA for the CDR3 is TGCGCCAGCAGCTCCTCATCCGTCCCTAACACCGGGGAGCTGTTTTTT. This codes for CASSSSSVPNTGELFF.

CDR3 bases: TGTGCCAGCTCCCAAGGGACCGTTGGCAATCAGCCCCAGCATTTT. Translating gives CASSQGTVGNQPQHF. The chain joins TRBV6-1 to TRBJ1-5; D may be TRBD1 (5 bases). From germline, CDR1 is MNHNS and CDR2 SASEGT. The V and J ends lost 8 bases and 2 bases respectively, with 16 bases between them. The CDR3 sequence is 15 residues long.

This clonotype has a count of ten or more. The chain recombines TRBV5-1 with TRBJ1-6, with TRBD1 as a possible D gene (6 bases). The V gene's germline CDR1 is SGHRS and CDR2 YFSETQ. The CDR3 extends over 14 amino acids. V lost 2 bases and J 6 bases, leaving 9 bases between the germline ends. CDR3 in amino acids: CASSFQGSNSPLHF. Written as DNA, the CDR3 is TGCGCCAGCAGCTTTCAGGGGAGTAATTCACCCCTCCACTTT.

The chain couples TRBV5-1 to TRBJ2-7, with TRBD2 matching 10 bases. Trimming cost V 4 bases and J 0 bases; bases outside gene matches: 7. Germline CDR1 is SGHRS and CDR2 is YFSETQ. The CDR3 covers 16 residues. In nucleotides, the CDR3 is TGCGCCAGCAGCCGGACTAGCGGAGAGTCCTCCTACGAGCAGTACTTC. Its translation: CASSRTSGESSYEQYF.

This clonotype occurred a few times. This rearrangement joins TRBV5-1 to TRBJ2-3; D perhaps matches TRBD1 (6 bases). The CDR3 runs 14 residues. V shed 8 bases and J shed 5 bases, with 18 bases lying between them. The V gene's germline CDR1 is SGHRS and CDR2 YFSETQ. CDR3 region: CASKRQVGEDTQYF. CDR3 nucleotide sequence: TGCGCCAGTAAAAGACAGGTGGGGGAAGATACGCAGTATTTT.

The chain has TRBV20-1 and TRBJ2-1; no clear D. Trimming removed 4 bases from V and 7 bases from J, with 14 bases in between. CDR3 length: 13 residues. CDR1 and CDR2 from the germline V gene are DFQATT and SNEGSKA (reference sequence). The CDR3 spells CSAILVVGNEQFF. CDR3 coding DNA: TGCAGTGCTATCCTAGTGGTTGGGAATGAGCAGTTCTTC.

The CDR3 region has the DNA TGCAGCGTCGAGGACAGGAACACTGAAGCTTTCTTT. Translation gives CSVEDRNTEAFF. The rearrangement links TRBV29-1 to TRBJ1-1; D perhaps matches TRBD1 (6 bases). The CDR3 is 12 amino acids. The germline CDR1 and CDR2 sequences are SQVTM and ANQGSEA. V was clipped by 6 bases and J by 1 base, with 9 bases between them.

The rearrangement uses TRBV20-1 and TRBJ2-7; TRBD1 agrees at 9 bases. V trimming: 3 bases; J trimming: 1 base; junction bases outside the gene matches: 7. The V gene's germline CDR1 is DFQATT and CDR2 SNEGSKA (reference sequence). The length of the CDR3 is 15 residues. The CDR3 bases are TGCAGTGCTAGGTTCCCCGGGACAGGGTCCTACGAGCAGTACTTC. This codes for CSARFPGTGSYEQYF.

This clonotype was found many times. The chain links TRBV20-1 to TRBJ2-4; the D gene is possibly TRBD2 (7 bases). From germline, CDR1 is DFQATT and CDR2 SNEGSKA (reference sequence). V lost 5 bases and J lost 1, with 12 bases in between. The CDR3 spans 14 residues. The CDR3 reads CSAGGGMAKNIQYF. In DNA, the CDR3 is TGCAGTGCTGGCGGGGGCATGGCCAAAAACATTCAGTACTTC.

This chain uses TRBV20-1 with TRBJ2-3, with a tentative D call TRBD1 (6 bases). V shed 3 bases and J shed 7 bases, with 20 bases lying between them. Germline V gives CDR1 DFQATT, CDR2 SNEGSKA (reference sequence). This CDR3 spans 15 amino acids. The CDR3 coding sequence is TGCAGTGCTAGTCAAAGGGACATGGGGCGGAATACGCAGTATTTT. This codes for CSASQRDMGRNTQYF.